This T cell receptor (beta chain) was captured in a study of cytomegalovirus exposure and HLA in healthy donors. About the research overall: The 120 validation repertoires and the roughly 670 first-cohort repertoires shared a platform, a later analysis reported.

Of note for this clone: The target antigen is unknown.

General study results and limits: Researchers catalogued approximately 170 TCR beta chains as cytomegalovirus-associated. For most TCR sequences rarity was the rule, although some public TCRs occurred in many donors.

Trimming took off 5 bases at V and 4 bases at J, with 15 bases between the two ends. The germline V gene encodes CDR1 MNHEY and CDR2 SVGAGI. CDR3 length: 15 amino acids. The table came from immunoSEQ multiplex PCR; TCRdb's copy has only in-frame clones and leaves some out. Counted here are approximately 230,000 clones, more than 85% occurring once; the ten biggest clones make up approximately 12%. Sequences were obtained from PBMCs. V is TRBV6-5 and J is TRBJ2-1; weak D call: TRBD2 (6 bases). This sequence originates from a man aged 18 to 30 in good health and CMV-seropositive. CDR3 DNA sequence: TGTGCCAGCAGTGGGACTCTCGACCCATACAATGAGCAGTTCTTC. Its protein product is CASSGTLDPYNEQFF.